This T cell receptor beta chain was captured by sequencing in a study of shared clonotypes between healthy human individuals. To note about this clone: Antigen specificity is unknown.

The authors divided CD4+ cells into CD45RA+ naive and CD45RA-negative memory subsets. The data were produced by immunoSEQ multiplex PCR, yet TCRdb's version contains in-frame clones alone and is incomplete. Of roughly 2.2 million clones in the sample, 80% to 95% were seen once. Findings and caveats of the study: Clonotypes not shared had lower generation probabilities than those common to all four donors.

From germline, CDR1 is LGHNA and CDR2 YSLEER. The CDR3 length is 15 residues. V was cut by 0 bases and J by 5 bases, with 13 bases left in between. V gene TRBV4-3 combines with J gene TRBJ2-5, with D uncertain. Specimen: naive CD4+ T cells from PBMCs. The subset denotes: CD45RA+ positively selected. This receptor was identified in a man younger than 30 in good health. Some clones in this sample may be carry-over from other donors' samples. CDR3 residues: CASSQDPFSRETQYF. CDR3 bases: TGCGCCAGCAGCCAAGATCCATTTTCGCGGGAGACCCAGTACTTC.